This T cell receptor (beta chain) was sequenced for a study of T cell responses to AZD1222 COVID-19 vaccine. Study outcomes and limitations: The donor cohort was predominantly white British with a female majority, and clonal diversity may have been underestimated. Sampled repertoires all dated from after the peak T cell response.

About this clone itself: Its antigen is not identified.

Germline CDR1 is SQVTM and CDR2 is ANQGSEA. The V end was cut by 8 bases, the J end by 3 bases, with 10 bases between. The CDR3 runs 11 residues. Only in-frame clones appear in the TCRdb table, and some are missing; sequencing was by immunoSEQ multiplex PCR. Of roughly 180,000 clones in the sample, 90% to 95% are singletons; the top ten hold 1.5% to 2%. This clonotype was sampled from an adult who received the AZD1222 COVID-19 vaccine. The sample in question was peripheral blood, obtained 28 days after the second AZD1222 dose. V and J are TRBV29-1 and TRBJ1-1; possibly TRBD1 for D (5 bases). This chain's CDR3 is CSQRGDTEAFF. For the CDR3, the DNA is TGCAGCCAGCGGGGGGACACTGAAGCTTTCTTT.